These 21 T cell receptor beta chains share one sample of origin, sequenced in a study of blood T cell repertoires in COVID-19. The repertoire was sequenced with immunoSEQ multiplex PCR; TCRdb's copy has only in-frame clones and lacks some. The table records some 52,000 clones, less than 95% of them present only once. Sequenced material: peripheral blood. The receptor source for this set is a human donor in a cohort sampled during active COVID-19.

The genes are TRBV18 and TRBJ2-4; maybe TRBD1 (7 bases). From germline, CDR1 is KGHSH and CDR2 LQKENI. CDR3 length: 14 amino acids. V was cut by 6 bases and J by 5 bases, with 14 bases left in between. Here the CDR3 DNA reads TGTGCCAGCTCCCTTCAGGGGGGACAAAACATTCAGTACTTC. This encodes CASSLQGGQNIQYF.

This chain links TRBV21-1 with TRBJ2-1; the D call in the table, TRBD2, was not verified against the DNA. TRBV21-1 is recorded as a pseudogene. The CDR3 length is 20 residues. The CDR3 sequence is CASSKTGGNRTSARNNEQFF. The CDR3 DNA sequence: TGTGCCAGCAGCAAAACAGGGGGCAACCGGACTAGCGCTAGAAACAATGAGCAGTTCTTC.

This chain connects TRBV6-4 to TRBJ2-5; maybe TRBD1 (6 bases). V shed 0 bases and J shed 9 bases, with 11 bases lying between them. The CDR3 totals 13 residues. Germline-derived CDR1 and CDR2 are MRHNA and SNTAGT. The CDR3 spells CASSDSRSGAQYF. The CDR3 DNA sequence: TGTGCCAGCAGTGACTCGAGGTCAGGGGCCCAGTACTTC.

The chain recombines TRBV7-3 with TRBJ2-5; D is unresolved. This CDR3 has 13 amino acids. In germline, CDR1 is SGHTA, CDR2 FQGTGA. Trimming took off 2 bases at V and 7 bases at J, with 11 bases between the two ends. The CDR3 nucleotides read TGTGCCAGCAGCTTAGAGAAGGCAGGGACCCAGTACTTC. Protein: CASSLEKAGTQYF.

The chain couples TRBV5-1 to TRBJ2-5; tentatively, D is TRBD2 (6 bases). This CDR3 has 11 residues. V dropped 6 bases and J dropped 5 bases, with 8 bases sitting between them. Germline loops: CDR1 SGHRS, CDR2 YFSETQ. The DNA of the CDR3 is TGCGCCAGCAAGGAGGGGGAGACCCAGTACTTC. Translation: CASKEGETQYF.

The V call is TRBV5-1, the J call TRBJ2-7; 11 nucleotides align to TRBD1. Germline CDR1 SGHRS, CDR2 YFSETQ. V lost 3 bases, J lost 6 bases, and 8 bases stayed unmatched. This CDR3 contains 15 residues. The DNA for the CDR3 is TGCGCCAGCAGCTGGGTAACGGGACAGGGGGGCGAGCAGTACTTC. Translated: CASSWVTGQGGEQYF.

The V call is TRBV29-1, the J call TRBJ1-2; D unclear. Germline CDR1 is SQVTM and CDR2 is ANQGSEA. Trimming removed 4 bases from V and 6 bases from J, with 9 bases in between. This CDR3 spans 11 amino acids. The CDR3 nucleotides read TGCAGCGTTGGAGGGTTGGATGGCTACACCTTC. Translated, it gives CSVGGLDGYTF. Full variable domain (remainder filled in from reference TRBV29-1 and TRBJ1-2): SAVISQKPSRDICQRGTSLTIQCQVDSQVTMMFWYRQQPGQSLTLIATANQGSEATYESGFVIDKFPISRPNLTFSTLTVSNMSPEDSSIYLCSVGGLDGYTFGSGTRLTVV.

V gene TRBV2 combines with J gene TRBJ1-1; D is uncertain. The CDR3 contains 14 residues. The germline V gene encodes CDR1 SNHLY and CDR2 FYNNEI. Trimming took 4 bases from V and 11 from J, leaving 20 bases between them. Written as DNA, the CDR3 is TGTGCCAGCAGTGGAGGAGCAAACCTCGTCGGGGCTTTCTTT. Translating gives CASSGGANLVGAFF. Complete variable domain (other parts from reference TRBV2 and TRBJ1-1): EPEVTQTPSHQVTQMGQEVILRCVPISNHLYFYWYRQILGQKVEFLVSFYNNEISEKSEIFDDQFSVERPDGSNFTLKIRSTKLEDSAMYFCASSGGANLVGAFFGQGTRLTVV.

The chain uses TRBV7-2 and TRBJ2-1, with D possibly being TRBD2 (5 bases). Trimming left V 5 bases short and J 7 bases short, with 24 bases between. This CDR3 spans 17 amino acids. Germline-derived CDR1 and CDR2 are SGHTA and FQGNSA. The CDR3: CASSTRSELGLKNEQFF. DNA for the CDR3: TGTGCCAGCAGCACGCGCAGCGAACTAGGGTTAAAGAATGAGCAGTTCTTC.

This chain joins TRBV5-1 and TRBJ2-3; 11 nucleotides align to TRBD2. The CDR3 is 16 amino acids. Trimming took 2 bases from V and 0 from J; bases not matched to a gene: 2. Germline assignment: CDR1 SGHRS and CDR2 YFSETQ. CDR3 loop: CASSFTSGGSTDTQYF. CDR3 coding DNA: TGCGCCAGCAGCTTTACTAGCGGGGGTAGCACAGATACGCAGTATTTT.

V usage is TRBV5-1 and J usage is TRBJ2-7; D is possibly TRBD1 (5 bases). With 4 bases removed from V and 3 bases from J, the gap between germline ends came to 14 bases. Germline CDR1 and CDR2: SGHRS and YFSETQ. The CDR3 sequence is 14 residues long. The CDR3 DNA sequence: TGCGCCAGCAGCCCTATGACAGATTTCTACGAGCAGTACTTC. Its protein is CASSPMTDFYEQYF.

This clone was seen once. This sequence joins TRBV28 and TRBJ1-5; D might be TRBD1 (5 bases). Trimming cost V 4 bases and J 0 bases, with 19 bases left between them. Germline loops: CDR1 MDHEN, CDR2 SYDVKM. The CDR3 is 18 amino acids. CDR3 bases: TGTGCCAGCAGTTGGTATAGGGGCCGGGTGTATAGCAATCAGCCCCAGCATTTT. It codes for CASSWYRGRVYSNQPQHF.

The chain links TRBV19 to TRBJ2-1, with a tentative D call TRBD1 (5 bases). Germline CDR1 and CDR2: LNHDA and SQIVND (reference sequence). The CDR3 extends over 13 amino acids. Trimming shortened V by 2 bases and J by 3 bases, and 5 bases separated the two germline ends. CDR3 nucleotides: TGTGCCAGTAGTATACAGGGCTACAATGAGCAGTTCTTC. Translated: CASSIQGYNEQFF.

The chain carries TRBV7-9 and TRBJ2-7; 10 bases match TRBD1. The germline gives CDR1 SEHNR, CDR2 FQNEAQ (reference sequence). V shed 5 bases and J 6 bases; nucleotides not matched to a gene: 10. The CDR3 is made up of 15 amino acids. In DNA, the CDR3 is TGTGCCAGCAGCCCCGGGACAGGGGTTCCCCTCGAGCAGTACTTC. The encoded protein is CASSPGTGVPLEQYF.

This clone showed up just once. The chain joins TRBV29-1 to TRBJ2-3, with D hard to call. CDR1 and CDR2 (germline): SQVTM, ANQGSEA. V lost 4 bases and J 0 bases, leaving 11 bases between the germline ends. The CDR3 is 14 residues long. CDR3 protein: CSVVGGYSTDTQYF. In nucleotides, the CDR3 is TGCAGCGTTGTTGGCGGCTATAGCACAGATACGCAGTATTTT.

The chain has TRBV6-5 and TRBJ1-3; tentatively, D is TRBD1 (6 bases). The germline V gene has CDR1 MNHEY and CDR2 SVGAGI. Between the trimmed V and J ends, which lost 2 bases and 0 bases, there was a span of 8 bases. The CDR3 loop spans 15 amino acids. The CDR3 spells CASSYTGSSGNTIYF. As DNA, the CDR3 is TGTGCCAGCAGTTACACAGGGAGCTCTGGAAACACCATATATTTT.

This rearrangement joins TRBV6-5 to TRBJ2-3; TRBD2 might be the D (6 bases). V was cut by 2 bases and J by 2 bases, with 11 bases left in between. This CDR3 has 15 residues. In germline, CDR1 is MNHEY, CDR2 SVGAGI. The chain's CDR3 is CASSYRASATDTQYF. The DNA of the CDR3 is TGTGCCAGCAGTTACAGGGCTAGCGCCACAGATACGCAGTATTTT.

A single count supports this clone. CDR3 coding DNA: TGCGCCAGCCTTCAGGGGGCTAGCGGTAACAATGAGCAGTTCTTC. Residues: CASLQGASGNNEQFF. The genes are TRBV4-1 and TRBJ2-1; weak D call: TRBD1 (8 bases). V lost 8 bases and J 5 bases, leaving 19 bases between the germline ends. The CDR3 covers 15 residues. Germline V CDR1 and CDR2: MGHRA, YSYEKL.

The rearrangement uses TRBV3-1 (or the pseudogene TRBV3-2) and TRBJ1-2; D unclear. V shed 2 bases and J shed 8 bases, with 9 bases lying between them. The CDR3 covers 12 residues. Germline CDR1 LGHDT, CDR2 YNNKEL (reference sequence). CDR3 nucleotide sequence: TGTGCCAGCAGCCAACACGGCGGCGGCTACACCTTC. As protein: CASSQHGGGYTF.

The chain is built from TRBV5-8 and TRBJ1-4; 8 bases line up with TRBD1. CDR1 and CDR2 (germline): SGHTS, YDEGEE. CDR3 size: 15 residues. Unmatched junction bases numbered 8, after V lost 2 bases and J lost 8 bases. Written as DNA, the CDR3 is TGTGCCAGCAGCTTAGGACAGGGCGGATGGGAAAAACTGTTTTTT. This translates into CASSLGQGGWEKLFF.

The genes are TRBV14 and TRBJ2-5; the match to TRBD2 covers 7 bases. Germline CDR1 is SGHDN and CDR2 is FVKESK. The trim removed 8 bases at V and 7 bases at J, leaving 10 bases unmatched. The CDR3 sequence is 13 residues long. The CDR3 is CASGKRGARTQYF. The CDR3, as DNA: TGTGCCAGCGGAAAGCGGGGCGCCCGGACCCAGTACTTC.